Below are 9 T cell receptor beta chains sequenced from a single sample in a study of T cell clonality in common variable immunodeficiency. Findings and limits, study-wide: Fewer deletions and N-nucleotide insertions were reportedly seen in common variable immunodeficiency TCR beta sequences.

Measured with immunoSEQ multiplex PCR; TCRdb has only the in-frame clones, and not every one. The data show some 30,000 clones, with none appearing a single time. For these receptors, no antigen is known. Material: peripheral blood mononuclear cells. These receptors were taken from a human donor with common variable immunodeficiency.

By sample fraction, this clone is medium-sized. The read terminates 3 residues before the CDR3 end, so the remaining end is supplied by the germline J gene. The chain joins TRBV27 to TRBJ1-1; tentative D call: TRBD1 (6 bases). The CDR3 is 13 amino acids. The V gene lost 4 bases and the J gene lost 2 bases, with 8 bases spanning the gap. Germline CDR1 is MNHEY and CDR2 is SMNVEV (reference sequence). The covered CDR3 bases are TGTGCCAGCAGTTGGACAGAAAACACTGAA. This sequence encodes CASSWTENTE. The full CDR3 reads CASSWTENTEAFF.

Worth noting for this clone: The DNA ends 3 residues before the CDR3 does, and the rest of the CDR3 is filled in from the germline J gene. The rearrangement uses TRBV6-2 or TRBV6-3 and TRBJ2-1, with TRBD1 matching over 11 bases. V lost 2 bases, J lost 4 bases, and 1 base stayed unmatched. This CDR3 spans 15 amino acids. CDR1 MNHEY and CDR2 SVGEGT come from the germline V gene. CDR3 DNA (partial): TGTGCCAGCAGTTACGGGGACAGGGGGTACAATGAG. Protein sequence: CASSYGDRGYNE. The entire CDR3 sequence reads CASSYGDRGYNEQFF.

A word on this clone: Sequencing ends 3 residues short of the CDR3 end; the germline J gene provides the rest. V gene TRBV7-2 combines with J gene TRBJ2-7; possible D gene TRBD2, 6 bases. V shed 6 bases and J shed 0 bases, with 12 bases lying between them. CDR3 length: 14 residues. From germline, CDR1 is SGHTA and CDR2 FQGNSA. This chain's CDR3 is CASSLSSVSYEQYF. Incomplete CDR3 DNA: TGTGCCAGCAGTCTCTCTAGCGTCTCCTACGAG.

With respect to this clone: The read comes to an end 3 residues before the CDR3 does, leaving the germline J gene to fill in the end. The chain carries TRBV18 and TRBJ2-2; D gene uncertain. The CDR3 totals 15 residues. CDR1 KGHSH and CDR2 LQKENI come from the germline V gene. Deletions cut 0 bases from V and 4 bases from J, with 9 bases between. The CDR3 reads CASSPPPPGTGELFF. CDR3 bases read: TGTGCCAGCTCACCACCCCCCCCGGGCACCGGGGAG.

This clone was seen a handful of times. The CDR3 end is not reached by the read, which stops 3 residues before it; the germline J gene fills it in. This rearrangement joins TRBV11-3 to TRBJ2-7; 8 nucleotides agree with TRBD1. The CDR3 spans 15 residues. Germline values: CDR1 SGHNT, CDR2 YENEEA. Trimming removed 4 bases from V and 2 bases from J; junction bases left unmatched: 7. The CDR3 bases that were read are TGTGCCAGCAGCTCCGGACAGGGCGGACCCTACGAG. Protein product: CASSSGQGGPYE. The full CDR3 reads CASSSGQGGPYEQYF.

This clone came up a few times. The missing CDR3 end, 3 residues past where the read stops, is filled in from the germline J gene. The chain uses TRBV7-2 and TRBJ2-7; 11 nucleotides match TRBD2. Germline CDR1 SGHTA, CDR2 FQGNSA. The J segment lost 2 bases and the V segment lost 4 bases, leaving 4 bases of the junction unmatched. The CDR3 is 15 residues long. CDR3 DNA, as far as it was read: TGTGCCAGCAGCTCCGTAGCGGGGGGGACCTACGAG. Residues: CASSSVAGGTYE. The whole CDR3 reads CASSSVAGGTYEQYF. Full variable domain (rest looked up from reference TRBV7-2 and TRBJ2-7): GAGVSQSPSNKVTEKGKDVELRCDPISGHTALYWYRQSLGQGLEFLIYFQGNSAPDKSGLPSDRFSAERTGGSVSTLTIQRTQQEDSAVYLCASSSVAGGTYEQYFGPGTRLTVT.

About this clone itself: The read ends 3 residues early relative to the CDR3; the germline J gene fills the gap. V gene TRBV20-1 combines with J gene TRBJ2-5; unclear D gene. Per germline, CDR1 DFQATT and CDR2 SNEGSKA (reference sequence). The ends were cut back, 0 bases at V and 0 bases at J, with 11 bases in the middle. This CDR3 comprises 15 residues. The CDR3: CSARDAWQDQETQYF. The CDR3 DNA, read in part, is TGCAGTGCTAGAGACGCCTGGCAGGACCAAGAGACC.

This clone was counted between two and nine times. The read ends 3 residues before the CDR3 terminus; that terminus is restored from the germline J gene. V and J are TRBV19 and TRBJ1-2, with D possibly being TRBD1 (6 bases). The CDR3 extends over 15 amino acids. Trimming cost V 6 bases and J 2 bases, with 16 bases left between them. Germline-derived CDR1 and CDR2 are LNHDA and SQIVND (reference sequence). CDR3 loop: CASRGQGWENYGYTF. The covered CDR3 bases are TGTGCCAGTAGGGGACAAGGTTGGGAAAACTATGGC.

This clone came up a few times. The read finishes 3 residues shy of the CDR3 end, and the germline J gene is used to complete it. V and J are TRBV7-9 and TRBJ2-2; 7 nucleotides line up with TRBD2. In germline, CDR1 is SEHNR, CDR2 FQNEAQ (reference sequence). V gave up 8 bases and J gave up 5 bases; unmatched junction bases: 8. The CDR3 is 14 amino acids. The CDR3 DNA, read in part, is TGTGCCAGCGGGGGGGACCCTCATACCGGGGAG. Encoded protein: CASGGDPHTGE. The entire CDR3 protein reads CASGGDPHTGELFF.